One TCR beta chain is described in this entry. No antigen is known for it. It has no much larger one-base neighbor in the sample; base qualities were not kept. The cohort comprised around 690 healthy bone marrow donors. Cohort members were all nominally healthy when sampled, although unrecorded immune exposures were likely present. The donor was CMV seronegative and belonged to the group of under 400 seronegative cohort members. Every donor gave a peripheral blood sample, and the peripheral blood mononuclear cells from that sample were used for TCR beta sequencing. The Qiagen DNeasy Blood Extraction Kit was used to extract genomic DNA from the blood cell samples. The library came from the immunoSEQ multiplex PCR assay. For the multiplex PCR, a mixture combining 60 forward primers for TCR Vbeta segments and 13 reverse primers for TCR Jbeta segments was used. The CDR3 region of rearranged TCR beta genes was amplified from genomic DNA by a multiplex PCR assay. The Illumina HiSeq System was used to sequence the amplified TCR beta libraries as 87-base-pair reads. Concerning the study's data processing: Across the roughly 640 repertoires, a later analysis counted 80 million or so unique TCR beta chains, roughly 11 million of which were shared by at least two donors. A nearest-neighbor algorithm error-corrected the raw reads and collapsed the reads into unique sequences, merging closely related sequences to remove PCR and sequencing errors. V, D and J gene segments were assigned by aligning CDR3 sequences to IMGT reference sequences. For a sequence to be retained, at least a six-nucleotide match to both a V gene segment and a J gene segment was required. Rearrangements were classified as productive when the CDR3 lacked stop codons and remained in frame with V and J, and all other rearrangements were classified as non-productive. Following IMGT convention, CDR3 was defined as the stretch from the second conserved V-encoded cysteine up to the conserved J-encoded phenylalanine. The earlier analysis of about 620 of the donors excluded sequences that lacked an unambiguous match to a single V gene segment. In an earlier analysis of some 590 of the donors, V segments were called functional above 56.7% productive rearrangements and were called segregating when the between-donor standard deviation exceeded 5%. A statistical classification framework was built for diagnosing cytomegalovirus status from the catalog of TCR beta chain sequences. In a later analysis, V and J genes were assigned by comparing TCR nucleotide sequences against IMGT/GENE-DB human TR gene sequences. A later analysis assigned CDR3 sequences and most-parsimonious VDJ recombination scenarios with the TCRdist pipeline. A later analysis defined each TCR beta chain by its CDR3 amino acid sequence plus V-gene family, and excluded reads lacking a unique V-gene family. To address suspected cross-contamination and a sequencing artifact, a later analysis removed 450 to 700 highly shared, low-generation-probability nucleotide sequences. In a later analysis, a clonal expansion index for each public chain was calculated from normalized within-repertoire ranks of inferred template counts. In a later analysis, generation probabilities were computed with a VDJ recombination model fitted to out-of-frame rearrangements, and the resulting probabilities were checked against IGoR. A later analysis scored TCR-TCR, TCR-HLA and TCR-CMV co-occurrence with hypergeometric tests, applying a repertoire-size bias correction to TCR pairs. To estimate false discovery rates, a later analysis permuted the HLA or CMV assignments 20 times. A later analysis grouped co-occurring TCRs with DBSCAN, adding TCRdist sequence similarity when clustering within HLA-allele-positive subsets. Repertoires with fewer than 30,000 or more than 120,000 public chains, plus five repertoires with anomalous nucleotide sharing, were excluded from co-occurrence clustering. What TCRdb holds here is the immuneACCESS table cut down to in-frame rearrangements. Part of the clones is not present; checked against another copy, under half of the missing clones reflect an unresolved V gene, and the others are unexplained. The V and J calls and the clone size are those of that table, but D and trimming were determined from the DNA. The sample table shows approximately 160,000 clones, and 75% are seen once. Together, the top ten hold over 4.5% of the sample.

The CDR3 goes from the cysteine to the phenylalanine over 16 residues. Of the read, only the CDR3 DNA is kept; its 48 bases are in frame from base 1. The data originate from a study of cytomegalovirus exposure and HLA in healthy donors (dated 2017 in TCRdb). Notes on the research overall: According to an earlier analysis of around 600 of the donors, some 180 million T cells yielded 117 million unique TCR beta sequences and 250 to 350 Gb of sequence data. On average, 235,054 unique TCR beta nucleotide sequences were sequenced per donor among 398 genotyped donors of the cohort, with about 19% of those sequences being non-productive. Genome-wide SNP genotypes for about 55% of the roughly 670 donors were used in a later genetic analysis, which treated that subset as a discovery cohort. Both class I and class II loci were covered by HLA typing, at four-digit resolution. In an earlier analysis of a few hundred of the donors, high-throughput TCR beta sequencing was used to judge whether each TCR beta V gene segment behaved as functional or pseudogenic. The study profiled the T cell repertoires of 666 subjects by immunosequencing and related them to cytomegalovirus serostatus. In the later analysis, no new phenotypic data were used to find candidate immune exposures; instead, reliance was placed on TCR beta sequences and their occurrence across donors. About five DR-DQ haplotypes were treated as single units for association and clustering because of strong linkage in the cohort. High-throughput TCR immunosequencing, statistical association of individual TCRs with disease status, and machine learning were combined to predict cytomegalovirus infection status. A later analysis re-examined previously published TCR beta repertoires from more than 600 donors and added high-resolution HLA genotyping to investigate patterns of TCR occurrence. Donor age, sex, ethnicity and CMV serostatus were compiled together with the repertoire data. Roughly 300 gigabases of sequencing data and about 92 million unique TCR sequences made up an early release that covered several hundred HLA-typed donors. Typing coverage differed by locus: A, B, C, DRB1 and DQB1 were typed in about 620-630 donors, DQA1 in 500 to 550, DPA1 in some 610, and DPB1 in just under 480. Of the 300 to 500 genotyped donors, 75% to 85% were placed in the genetic ancestry cluster associated with self-reported Caucasian donors. In addition to the first cohort of roughly 670 subjects, a separate validation cohort of some 120 different subjects was used. The study was designed to test whether signatures of past pathogen exposure could be identified by cataloging public T cell receptors. Every repertoire in the discovery cohort had been generated on one and the same sequencing platform.

Results the study describes overall, beyond this receptor: At a false discovery rate of 0.05, a later analysis linked roughly 17,000 TCR beta sequences to specific HLA alleles. Because the 87-base-pair reads could not distinguish some IMGT-functional V segments, including TRBV6-2 and TRBV6-3, those segments were excluded. A cluster of highly shared sequence variants was judged likely to represent a technical artifact of the sequencing pipeline. Linkage disequilibrium might explain the correlated functional status among segregating V segments, but an unknown experimental factor could not be ruled out. Because HLA typing was missing for some donors at each locus, association tests included only the typed subset. The earlier analysis of around 600 of the donors excluded some 16 rarely observed V segments, including chromosome 9 orphons, because counts were too low. A further reported finding was that TCR beta sequences accurately predicted the HLA-A and HLA-B alleles for most subjects in the first cohort. In a later analysis, HLA-associated TCR beta chains were found to be more clonally expanded and to have lower generation probabilities than equally common non-associated chains. According to a later analysis, parvovirus B19, influenza, CMV and Epstein-Barr virus appeared linked to several top co-occurrence clusters. According to a later analysis, TCR association rates differed among HLA loci, with DRB1 alleles showing the most associated TCRs and HLA-C alleles showing the fewest. A few of the identified cytomegalovirus-associated TCR beta chains were confirmed in vitro to be specific for cytomegalovirus antigens. Compared with the roughly 670-donor mean, donors in an Asian-associated ancestry cluster had fewer N-insertions in productive TCRs, according to a later genetic analysis. The presence/absence analyses assumed that sequencing depth was roughly uniform across donors, and that assumption may not be true. While some public TCRs were present in many individuals, most TCR sequences turned up only very rarely across donors. Immune exposure information for the cohort was limited to CMV serostatus. When HLA alleles, especially DR and DQ, strongly co-occurred, TCR associations were difficult to assign to individual alleles. Cytomegalovirus status was reported to be diagnosed by the classifier with high specificity and sensitivity in both the original and validation cohorts. This cohort had only TCR beta chains sequenced, and the lack of alpha or paired-chain data limited which features could be detected. In an earlier analysis of some 540 of the donors, most TCR beta V segments appeared in productive rearrangements about 87% or about 30% of the time, broadly matching IMGT annotations. A later genetic analysis associated a missense DCLRE1C variant with V-gene and J-gene trimming of TCR beta chains, and an independent cohort replicated the association. A later analysis found that most CMV-associated TCR beta chains appeared HLA-restricted, with HLA associations seemingly driven largely by CMV exposure. In the study, 150 to 200 TCR beta chains were listed as associated with cytomegalovirus. According to the authors, the approach could potentially be generalized to other disease states and immunological phenotypes.

Recombination linked TRBV1 to TRBJ2-5; the D call of TRBD1 is as the table states it, not checked on the DNA. The tail of the sequence fits TRBJ2-7 better, so the J call may be wrong. TRBV1 is given as a pseudogene. What was sequenced was PBMCs. The TCR originated in a male donor in good health and CMV-seronegative. The encoded CDR3 is CTSSQGGDRLFYEQYF. The nucleotide sequence reads TGCACCAGCAGCCAAGGTGGGGACAGGCTTTTCTACGAGCAGTACTTC.